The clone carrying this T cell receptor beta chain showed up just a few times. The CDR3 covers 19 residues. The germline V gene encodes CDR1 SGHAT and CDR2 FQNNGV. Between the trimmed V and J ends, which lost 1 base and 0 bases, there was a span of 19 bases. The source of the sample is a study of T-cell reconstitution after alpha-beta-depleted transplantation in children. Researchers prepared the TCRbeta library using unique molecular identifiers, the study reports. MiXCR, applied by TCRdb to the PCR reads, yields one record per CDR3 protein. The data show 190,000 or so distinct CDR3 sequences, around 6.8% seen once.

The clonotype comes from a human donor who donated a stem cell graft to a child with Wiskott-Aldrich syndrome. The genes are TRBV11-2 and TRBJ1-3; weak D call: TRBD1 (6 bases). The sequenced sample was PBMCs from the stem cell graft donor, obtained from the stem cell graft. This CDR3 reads CASSLVLWDRGHSGNTIYF. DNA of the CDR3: TGTGCCAGCAGCTTAGTTTTGTGGGACCGGGGGCACTCTGGAAACACCATATATTTT.